These 23 T cell receptor beta chains came from one sample sequenced in a study of CD8+ T cells in alopecia areata. Treatment reported: oral pan-JAK inhibitor, 5-10 mg twice daily. Sequencing relied on a cDNA template that was reverse transcribed from extracted RNA. Generated by immunoSEQ multiplex PCR, the TCRdb table keeps only in-frame clones and is missing some. This table has about 260,000 clones, roughly 63% appearing once. Source: CD4+ T cells sorted from blood, taken between weeks 51 and 52, from a patient treated with tofacitinib. These receptors were collected from a human donor with alopecia areata.

Worth noting for this clone: Other DNA sequences within the sample encode an identical CDR3. The chain joins TRBV5-1 to TRBJ2-5, with 7 bases that match TRBD1. J lost 4 bases, V lost 0 bases, and 0 bases had no gene match. CDR3 length: 13 residues. Germline V gene sequence: CDR1 SGHRS, CDR2 YFSETQ. The CDR3 is CASSLEGAETQYF. The DNA for the CDR3 is TGCGCCAGCAGCTTGGAGGGGGCAGAGACCCAGTACTTC.

J is TRBJ2-3 and V is TRBV6-5, with D possibly called TRBD1 or TRBD2 (5 bases each). Per the germline V gene, CDR1 is MNHEY and CDR2 is SVGAGI. Trimming stripped 6 bases from V and 2 bases from J, with 9 bases between. The CDR3 covers 13 residues. The CDR3 DNA reads as TGTGCCAGCAGACCGGGGCTCACAGATACGCAGTATTTT. Translated, it gives CASRPGLTDTQYF.

The gene calls are TRBV18 and TRBJ1-4; 7 bases align to TRBD1. The V gene end was trimmed by 4 bases and the J gene end by 6 bases; junction bases not matched to a gene: 14. Germline CDR1 and CDR2: KGHSH and LQKENI. This CDR3 is 17 amino acids long. The CDR3 reads CASSRQGATGVDEKLFF. CDR3 DNA: TGTGCCAGCTCACGCCAAGGGGCTACAGGGGTTGATGAAAAACTGTTTTTT.

The rearrangement uses TRBV11-2 and TRBJ1-2; a possible D gene is TRBD1 (5 bases). Between the trimmed V and J ends, which lost 7 bases and 7 bases, there was a span of 13 bases. The CDR3 has 12 residues. CDR1 and CDR2 from the germline V gene are SGHAT and FQNNGV. CDR3 loop: CASTSTEAGYTF. DNA for the CDR3: TGTGCCAGCACCTCGACAGAGGCTGGCTACACCTTC.

The CDR3 nucleotides read TGTGCCAGCAGTTACTCGGGCAGGGATTCGAATGGCTACACCTTC. Translated: CASSYSGRDSNGYTF. V is TRBV6-5 and J is TRBJ1-2, with a possible D match to TRBD1 (5 bases). Germline values: CDR1 MNHEY, CDR2 SVGAGI. CDR3 length equals 15 residues. V was shortened by 0 bases and J by 6 bases, with 14 bases between the two germline ends.

The chain joins TRBV29-1 to TRBJ1-1, with 10 bases fitting TRBD1. The CDR3 contains 13 residues. Trimming at V came to 4 bases and at J to 4 bases, leaving 3 bases not matched to a gene. CDR1 is SQVTM and CDR2 is ANQGSEA in the germline V gene. The CDR3 region has the DNA TGCAGCGTTGTAAGGACAGGGGGCACTGAAGCTTTCTTT. Protein sequence: CSVVRTGGTEAFF.

This chain uses TRBV29-1 with TRBJ2-1; 10 bases are a match to TRBD2. Germline CDR1 is SQVTM and CDR2 is ANQGSEA. The CDR3 spans 16 residues. With V trimmed by 0 bases and J by 2 bases, 4 bases remained unmatched. The CDR3 DNA reads as TGCAGCGTTGAAGATCAAACTAGCGGGGCCTACAATGAGCAGTTCTTC. Protein product: CSVEDQTSGAYNEQFF.

The chain has TRBV27 and TRBJ2-7; 9 bases are a match to TRBD2. The CDR3 consists of 15 residues. Germline assignment: CDR1 MNHEY and CDR2 SMNVEV (reference sequence). Germline trimming cut 2 bases from V and 2 bases from J; bases unmatched to any gene: 4. CDR3 DNA sequence: TGTGCCAGCAGTTTAGAAGCGGGGGGCACCTACGAGCAGTACTTC. Translation gives CASSLEAGGTYEQYF.

This clone has a handful of counts. The CDR3: CASSSRTEPQHF. CDR3 sequence (DNA): TGTGCCAGCAGTTCACGAACGGAACCCCAGCATTTT. The chain has TRBV6-1 and TRBJ1-5, with D unclear. CDR1 and CDR2 from the germline V gene are MNHNS and SASEGT. This CDR3 region has 12 residues. V shed 5 bases and J shed 10 bases, with 12 bases lying between them.

This clone occurred a few times. The genes are TRBV6-6 and TRBJ1-5; 7 bases are shared with TRBD1. The CDR3 spans 16 residues. Germline-derived CDR1 and CDR2 are MNHNY and SVGAGI (reference sequence). Trimming cost V 6 bases and J 6 bases; bases outside gene matches: 14. This CDR3 is CASSPGATGISQPQHF. The CDR3 DNA is TGTGCCAGCAGCCCCGGGGCGACAGGGATAAGTCAGCCCCAGCATTTT.

The V call is TRBV5-1, the J call TRBJ2-7; tentative D call: TRBD1 (6 bases). The germline V gene encodes CDR1 SGHRS and CDR2 YFSETQ. V was pared by 0 bases and J by 0 bases, with 10 bases between. The CDR3 loop spans 15 amino acids. For the CDR3, the DNA is TGCGCCAGCAGCTTGGTTGGACAGAGCTCCTACGAGCAGTACTTC. Translating it yields CASSLVGQSSYEQYF.

This chain connects TRBV4-3 to TRBJ2-4; tentatively, D is TRBD1 or TRBD2 (5 bases each). This CDR3 is built from 13 residues. Trimming stripped 3 bases from V and 7 bases from J, with 10 bases between. CDR1 is LGHNA, CDR2 YSLEER, per germline. CDR3 DNA: TGCGCCAGCAGCCACGGGACCGGCAACATTCAGTACTTC. Protein: CASSHGTGNIQYF.

The CDR3 reads CASRELTNTEAFF. DNA for the CDR3: TGTGCCAGCAGGGAGCTTACGAACACTGAAGCTTTCTTT. The J gene is TRBJ1-1, the V gene TRBV6-6; no firm D call. Germline-derived CDR1 and CDR2 are MNHNY and SVGAGI (reference sequence). Trimming shortened V by 6 bases and J by 1 base, and 9 bases separated the two germline ends. This CDR3 spans 13 amino acids.

The rearrangement uses TRBV4-3 and TRBJ2-1; possibly TRBD2 for D (7 bases). CDR1 LGHNA and CDR2 YSLEER come from the germline V gene. The CDR3 loop spans 15 amino acids. The V gene lost 1 base and the J gene lost 4 bases, with 11 bases spanning the gap. The CDR3 DNA follows: TGCGCCAGCAGCCAAGGCGGGGGCCTTTACAATGAGCAGTTCTTC. Translated: CASSQGGGLYNEQFF.

This chain uses TRBV29-1 with TRBJ2-7; D call uncertain. Germline loops: CDR1 SQVTM, CDR2 ANQGSEA. The CDR3 has 12 amino acids. V dropped 4 bases and J dropped 5 bases, with 12 bases sitting between them. CDR3 in amino acids: CSVVGLTHEQYF. CDR3 in DNA: TGCAGCGTTGTAGGCCTGACCCACGAGCAGTACTTC.

This chain links TRBV5-1 with TRBJ1-1; D remains unclear. The germline V gene encodes CDR1 SGHRS and CDR2 YFSETQ. The CDR3 length is 12 residues. V shed 2 bases and J shed 3 bases, with 5 bases lying between them. This CDR3 is CASSLRDTEAFF. In nucleotides, the CDR3 is TGCGCCAGCAGCTTACGGGACACTGAAGCTTTCTTT.

In this sample, this clone turned up a few times. The chain joins TRBV29-1 to TRBJ1-2; unclear D gene. The germline CDR1 and CDR2 sequences are SQVTM and ANQGSEA. The CDR3 consists of 14 residues. V gave up 1 base and J gave up 4 bases, with 13 bases separating them. The CDR3 nucleotides are TGCAGCGTTGAAGTGCCGGGCCGGAGCTATGGCTACACCTTC. Encoded protein: CSVEVPGRSYGYTF.

The V call is TRBV7-9, the J call TRBJ1-5, with D uncertain. V dropped 3 bases and J dropped 4 bases, with 7 bases sitting between them. The germline CDR1 and CDR2 sequences are SEHNR and FQNEAQ (reference sequence). This CDR3 region has 13 residues. The CDR3 coding sequence is TGTGCCAGCAGCTTTCAACCTAATCAGCCCCAGCATTTT. It yields the protein CASSFQPNQPQHF.

The rearrangement joins TRBV30 to TRBJ1-1; TRBD1 might be the D (6 bases). Trimming took 7 bases from V and 4 from J, leaving 13 bases between them. Germline V gene data show CDR1 as GTSNPN and CDR2 as SVGIG (reference sequence). The CDR3 is 12 residues long. Here the CDR3 DNA reads TGTGCCTCTGCCAGGGGTTCCACTGAAGCTTTCTTT. It is translated as CASARGSTEAFF. Supplemented by reference TRBV30 and TRBJ1-1, the full variable domain reads SQTIHQWPATLVQPVGSPLSLECTVEGTSNPNLYWYRQAAGRGLQLLFYSVGIGQISSEVPQNLSASRPQDRQFILSSKKLLLSDSGFYLCASARGSTEAFFGQGTRLTVV.

The chain couples TRBV4-2 to TRBJ1-1; TRBD1 is a possible D gene (5 bases). CDR1 and CDR2 from the germline V gene are LGHNA and YNFKEQ. Deletions cut 0 bases from V and 8 bases from J, with 10 bases between. This CDR3 is 13 amino acids long. The CDR3 DNA reads TGTGCCAGCAGCCAAGATCGTTGGACAGAAGCTTTCTTT. Amino acids: CASSQDRWTEAFF.

This clone has just a few counts. This rearrangement joins TRBV7-6 to TRBJ2-7; no firm D call. V was pared by 1 base and J by 5 bases, with 9 bases between. Germline loops: CDR1 SGHVS, CDR2 FNYEAQ. This CDR3 spans 13 amino acids. CDR3 coding DNA: TGTGCCAGCAGCTTAGAGTTGGAAGACGAGCAGTACTTC. Translation gives CASSLELEDEQYF. Supplemented by reference TRBV7-6 and TRBJ2-7, the full variable domain reads GAGVSQSPRYKVTKRGQDVALRCDPISGHVSLYWYRQALGQGPEFLTYFNYEAQQDKSGLPNDRFSAERPEGSISTLTIQRTEQRDSAMYRCASSLELEDEQYFGPGTRLTVT.

This clone was recorded a few times. This rearrangement joins TRBV29-1 to TRBJ1-1, with D hard to call. This CDR3 spans 11 amino acids. The germline V gene has CDR1 SQVTM and CDR2 ANQGSEA. V dropped 5 bases and J dropped 6 bases, with 10 bases sitting between them. CDR3 sequence reads: CSVSYKSEAFF. Written as DNA, the CDR3 is TGCAGCGTTAGTTATAAATCTGAAGCTTTCTTT.

This clone was seen just once. The rearrangement links TRBV15 to TRBJ1-4; a possible D gene is TRBD1 (6 bases). The CDR3 extends over 14 amino acids. V was trimmed by 4 bases and J by 7 bases, leaving 13 bases between them. Germline V gene data show CDR1 as LNHNV and CDR2 as YYDKDF (reference sequence). The CDR3 loop is CATSITGGGEKLFF. DNA for the CDR3: TGTGCCACCAGCATAACGGGGGGCGGTGAAAAACTGTTTTTT.